This T cell receptor (beta chain) derives from a study of T cells after yellow fever vaccination. A single record per CDR3 protein comes from TCRdb applying MiXCR to the 5' RACE reads. Counted here are 250,000 to 300,000 distinct CDR3 sequences, around 13% occurring once; the ten biggest clones make up 0.4% to 0.65%. CDR3 size: 18 residues. Germline values: CDR1 MNHEY, CDR2 SVGAGI. The V end lost 3 bases, the J end lost 5 bases, and 20 bases lay between the germline ends. This clonotype came up many times. This sequence originates from a man aged 25 to 40 who received the YFV17D yellow fever vaccine. The material was CD4+ T cells sorted from PBMCs, obtained 45 days after the yellow fever booster vaccination. This sequence joins TRBV6-5 and TRBJ1-6; D is unclear. The DNA for the CDR3 is TGTGCCAGCAGTTATCAGCTCGGGGAAGACTACCATAATTCACCCCTCCACTTT. Protein product: CASSYQLGEDYHNSPLHF.